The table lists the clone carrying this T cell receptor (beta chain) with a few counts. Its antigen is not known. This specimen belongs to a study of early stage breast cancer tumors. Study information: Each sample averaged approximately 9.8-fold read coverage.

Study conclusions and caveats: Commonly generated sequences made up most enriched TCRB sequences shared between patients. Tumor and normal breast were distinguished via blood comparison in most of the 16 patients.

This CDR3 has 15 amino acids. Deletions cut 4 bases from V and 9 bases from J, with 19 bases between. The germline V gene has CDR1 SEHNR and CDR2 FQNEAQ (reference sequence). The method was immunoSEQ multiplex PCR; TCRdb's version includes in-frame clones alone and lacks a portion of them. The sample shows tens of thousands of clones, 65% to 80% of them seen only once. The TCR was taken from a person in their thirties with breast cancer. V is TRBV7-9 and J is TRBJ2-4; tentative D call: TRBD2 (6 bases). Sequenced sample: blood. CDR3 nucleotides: TGTGCCAGCAGCTCCGGGACTCAAAAGAATCTCATTCAGTACTTC. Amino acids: CASSSGTQKNLIQYF.